The clone carrying this T cell receptor beta chain was counted once. The antigen is unknown. The data derive from a study of cytomegalovirus exposure and HLA in healthy donors. For the study at large: There were 85 million or so unique TCRs (from HLA-typed donors) in an early data release. General study findings and limits: Overall, around 160 TCR beta chains were annotated as cytomegalovirus-associated. Being indistinguishable, some V segments were excluded, TRBV6-2 and TRBV6-3 among them.

Trimming left V 4 bases short and J 0 bases short, with 13 bases between. The CDR3 covers 16 residues. Germline V gene data show CDR1 as SGHNT and CDR2 as YYREEE (reference sequence). The PCR contained 60 Vbeta and 13 Jbeta primers. Generated by immunoSEQ multiplex PCR, the TCRdb table keeps only in-frame clones and is missing some. The table lists 80,000 to 100,000 clones, roughly four fifths of them singletons. This receptor was obtained from a human donor in good health. V usage is TRBV5-4 and J usage is TRBJ2-2; tentatively, D is TRBD2 (6 bases). Sequenced input: PBMCs. The CDR3 is CASSRRDSANTGELFF. CDR3 nucleotides: TGTGCCAGCAGCCGCCGGGACTCCGCGAACACCGGGGAGCTGTTTTTT.